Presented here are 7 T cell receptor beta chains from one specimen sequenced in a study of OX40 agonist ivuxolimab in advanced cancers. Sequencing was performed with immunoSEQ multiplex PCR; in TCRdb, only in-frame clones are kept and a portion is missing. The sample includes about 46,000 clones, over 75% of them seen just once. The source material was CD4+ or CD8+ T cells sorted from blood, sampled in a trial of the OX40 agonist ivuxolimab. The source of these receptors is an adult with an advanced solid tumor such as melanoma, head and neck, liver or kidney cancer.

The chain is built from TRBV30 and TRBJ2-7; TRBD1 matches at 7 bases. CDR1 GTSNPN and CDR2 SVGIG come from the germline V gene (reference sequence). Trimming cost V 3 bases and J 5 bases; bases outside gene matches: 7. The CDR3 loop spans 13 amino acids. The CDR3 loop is CAWRRTGIDEQYF. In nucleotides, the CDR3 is TGTGCCTGGAGAAGGACAGGTATCGACGAGCAGTACTTC.

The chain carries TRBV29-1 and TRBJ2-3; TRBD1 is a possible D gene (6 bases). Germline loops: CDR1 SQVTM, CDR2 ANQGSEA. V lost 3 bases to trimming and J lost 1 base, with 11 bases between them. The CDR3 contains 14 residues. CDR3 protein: CSVDNNRGTDTQYF. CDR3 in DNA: TGCAGCGTTGATAACAACAGGGGCACAGATACGCAGTATTTT.

The CDR3 loop reads CASNFRVHYEQYF. The CDR3 DNA sequence: TGTGCCAGCAACTTCAGGGTACACTACGAGCAGTACTTC. The chain joins TRBV6-1 to TRBJ2-7, with D possibly TRBD1 on 5 matching bases. CDR1 and CDR2 from the germline V gene are MNHNS and SASEGT. The CDR3 is 13 residues long. Trimming removed 7 bases from V and 3 bases from J, with 13 bases in between.

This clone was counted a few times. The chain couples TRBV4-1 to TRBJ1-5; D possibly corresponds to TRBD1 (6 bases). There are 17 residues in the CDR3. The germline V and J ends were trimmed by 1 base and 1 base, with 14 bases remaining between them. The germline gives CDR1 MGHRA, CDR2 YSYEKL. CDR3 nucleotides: TGCGCCAGCAGCCAAGGGGGGCAGGGGACGAGCAATCAGCCCCAGCATTTT. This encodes CASSQGGQGTSNQPQHF.

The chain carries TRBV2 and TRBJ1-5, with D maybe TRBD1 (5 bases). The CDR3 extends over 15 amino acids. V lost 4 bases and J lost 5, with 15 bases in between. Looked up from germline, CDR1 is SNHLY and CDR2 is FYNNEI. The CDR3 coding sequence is TGTGCCAGCAGTGCTACGAGCCGGGGCCATCAGCCCCAGCATTTT. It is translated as CASSATSRGHQPQHF. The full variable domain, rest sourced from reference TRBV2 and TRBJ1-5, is EPEVTQTPSHQVTQMGQEVILRCVPISNHLYFYWYRQILGQKVEFLVSFYNNEISEKSEIFDDQFSVERPDGSNFTLKIRSTKLEDSAMYFCASSATSRGHQPQHFGDGTRLSIL.

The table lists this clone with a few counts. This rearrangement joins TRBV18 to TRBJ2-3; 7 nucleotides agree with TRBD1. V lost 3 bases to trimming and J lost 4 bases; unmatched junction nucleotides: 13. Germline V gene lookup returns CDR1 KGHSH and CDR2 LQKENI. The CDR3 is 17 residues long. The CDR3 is CASSPKVRQGRADTQYF. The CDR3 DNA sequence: TGTGCCAGCTCACCCAAAGTTAGACAGGGTCGCGCAGATACGCAGTATTTT. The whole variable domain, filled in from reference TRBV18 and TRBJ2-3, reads NAGVMQNPRHLVRRRGQEARLRCSPMKGHSHVYWYRQLPEEGLKFMVYLQKENIIDESGMPKERFSAEFPKEGPSILRIQQVVRGDSAAYFCASSPKVRQGRADTQYFGPGTRLTVL.

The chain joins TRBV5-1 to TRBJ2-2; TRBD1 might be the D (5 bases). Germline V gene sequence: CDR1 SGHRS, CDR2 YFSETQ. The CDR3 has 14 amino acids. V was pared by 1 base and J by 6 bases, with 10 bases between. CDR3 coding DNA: TGCGCCAGCAGCTTGCAGGGTTCAGCCGGGGAGCTGTTTTTT. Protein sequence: CASSLQGSAGELFF.